These 3 T cell receptor beta chains originate from one sample sequenced in a study of shared clonotypes between healthy human individuals. Clones were read by immunoSEQ multiplex PCR, and TCRdb kept only the in-frame ones, dropping some. Of roughly 660,000 clones detected, less than 95% appear once; the ten largest clones hold 34%. Sequenced: memory CD8+ T cells from PBMCs. Regarding subset: CD45RO+ cells pooled with CCR7-negative TemRA cells. These receptors were obtained from a man between 18 and 35 years old in good health. Some clones in this sample may be carry-over from other donors' samples.

The rearrangement joins TRBV10-3 to TRBJ2-3, with D uncertain. The germline gives CDR1 ENHRY, CDR2 SYGVKD. V lost 7 bases and J lost 2, with 13 bases in between. CDR3 length: 14 residues. CDR3 coding DNA: TGTGCCATCAACATATGGAATCTCACAGATACGCAGTATTTT. Residues: CAINIWNLTDTQYF.

The J gene is TRBJ1-2, the V gene TRBV28; D call uncertain. Germline V CDR1 and CDR2: MDHEN, SYDVKM. CDR3 length: 16 residues. The germline V and J ends were trimmed by 4 bases and 5 bases, with 20 bases remaining between them. CDR3 loop: CASSSLERVAYYGYTF. CDR3 bases: TGTGCCAGCAGTTCGTTGGAGCGGGTCGCTTATTATGGCTACACCTTC.

Only a few counts were recorded for this clone. The V and J genes are TRBV4-1 and TRBJ1-6, with TRBD1 matching over 7 bases. The V gene end was trimmed by 4 bases and the J gene end by 12 bases; junction bases not matched to a gene: 6. This CDR3 is 13 amino acids long. Germline V lookup: CDR1 MGHRA, CDR2 YSYEKL. The CDR3 spells CASSPGTVQPLHF. The CDR3, as DNA: TGCGCCAGCAGCCCGGGGACAGTTCAACCCCTCCACTTT.